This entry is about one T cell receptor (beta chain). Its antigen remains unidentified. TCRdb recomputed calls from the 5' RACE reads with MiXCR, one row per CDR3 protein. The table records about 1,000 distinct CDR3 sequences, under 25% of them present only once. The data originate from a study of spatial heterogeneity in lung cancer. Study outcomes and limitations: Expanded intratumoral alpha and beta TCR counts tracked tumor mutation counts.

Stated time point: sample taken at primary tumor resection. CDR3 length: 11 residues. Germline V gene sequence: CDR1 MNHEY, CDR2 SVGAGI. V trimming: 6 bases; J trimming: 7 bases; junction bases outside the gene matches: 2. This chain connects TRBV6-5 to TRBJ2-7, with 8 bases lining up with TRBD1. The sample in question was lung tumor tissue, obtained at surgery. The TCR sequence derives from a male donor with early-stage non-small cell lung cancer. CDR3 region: CASRRQGEQYF. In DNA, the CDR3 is TGTGCCAGCAGGCGACAGGGGGAGCAGTACTTC.